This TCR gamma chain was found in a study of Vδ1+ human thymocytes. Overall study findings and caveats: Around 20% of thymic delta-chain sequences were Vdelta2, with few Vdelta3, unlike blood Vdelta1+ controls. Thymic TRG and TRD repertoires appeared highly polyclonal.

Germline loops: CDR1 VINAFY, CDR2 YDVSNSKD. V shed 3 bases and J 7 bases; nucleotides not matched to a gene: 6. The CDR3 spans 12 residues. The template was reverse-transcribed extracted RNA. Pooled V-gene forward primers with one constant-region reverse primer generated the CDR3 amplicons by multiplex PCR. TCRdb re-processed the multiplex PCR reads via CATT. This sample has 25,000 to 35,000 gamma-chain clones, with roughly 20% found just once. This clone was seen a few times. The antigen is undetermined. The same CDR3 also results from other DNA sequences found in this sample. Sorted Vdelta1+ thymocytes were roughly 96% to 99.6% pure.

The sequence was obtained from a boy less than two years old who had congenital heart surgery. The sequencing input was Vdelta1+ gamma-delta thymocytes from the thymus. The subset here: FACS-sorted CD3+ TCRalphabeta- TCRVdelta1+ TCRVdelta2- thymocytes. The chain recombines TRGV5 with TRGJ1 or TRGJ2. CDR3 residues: CATWDSGYKKLF. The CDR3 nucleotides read TGTGCCACCTGGGACTCTGGGTATAAGAAACTCTTT.